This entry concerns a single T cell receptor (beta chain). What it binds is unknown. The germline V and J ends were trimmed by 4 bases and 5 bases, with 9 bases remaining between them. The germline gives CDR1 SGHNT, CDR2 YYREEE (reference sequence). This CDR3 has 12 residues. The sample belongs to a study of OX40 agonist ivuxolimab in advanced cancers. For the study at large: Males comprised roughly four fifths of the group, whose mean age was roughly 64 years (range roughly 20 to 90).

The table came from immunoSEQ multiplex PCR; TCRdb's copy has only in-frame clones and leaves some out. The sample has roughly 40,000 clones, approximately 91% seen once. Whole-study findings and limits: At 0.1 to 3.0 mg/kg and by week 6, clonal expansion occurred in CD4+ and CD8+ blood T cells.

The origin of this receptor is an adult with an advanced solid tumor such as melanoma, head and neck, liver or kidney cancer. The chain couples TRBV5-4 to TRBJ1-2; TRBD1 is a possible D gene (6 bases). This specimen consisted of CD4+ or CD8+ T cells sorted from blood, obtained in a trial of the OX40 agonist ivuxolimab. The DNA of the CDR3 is TGTGCCAGCAGCGAGCAGGGGTATGGCTACACCTTC. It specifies CASSEQGYGYTF.